A single sample gave rise to the 3 T cell receptor beta chains below, sequenced in a study of early stage breast cancer tumors. Sequencing was performed with immunoSEQ multiplex PCR; in TCRdb, only in-frame clones are kept and a portion is missing. The sample lists about 2,500 clones, less than 75% seen once, with about a fifth in the top ten. The sample taken for sequencing was normal breast tissue next to the tumor. These receptors came from a person between 50 and 60 years old with breast cancer.

This clone was counted between two and nine times. The chain combines TRBV10-3 with TRBJ2-5, with TRBD2 matching over 10 bases. The CDR3 is 17 amino acids. CDR1 ENHRY and CDR2 SYGVKD come from the germline V gene. V was pared by 4 bases and J by 4 bases, with 12 bases of the junction left unmatched. The CDR3 loop reads CAISGSGSGGAVETQYF. The CDR3 bases are TGTGCCATCAGTGGGTCTGGGAGCGGGGGGGCAGTAGAGACCCAGTACTTC.

This clone was counted once. V is TRBV19 and J is TRBJ2-5, with D possibly matching TRBD2 (6 bases). The end of the DNA is better explained by TRBJ2-7, so the J call may be wrong. Germline CDR1 and CDR2: LNHDA and SQIVND (reference sequence). The CDR3 loop spans 13 amino acids. CDR3 coding DNA: TGTGCCAGTAGACCGCGGGGTTCCCACGAGCAGTACTTC. Its translation is CASRPRGSHEQYF.

J is TRBJ1-5 and V is TRBV6-4, with TRBD1 identical over 9 bases. The germline CDR1 and CDR2 sequences are MRHNA and SNTAGT. The CDR3 has 19 residues. The trim removed 2 bases at V and 0 bases at J, leaving 11 bases unmatched. Here the CDR3 reads CASSDGDREGFGSNQPQHF. CDR3 sequence (DNA): TGTGCCAGCAGTGACGGGGACAGGGAGGGGTTTGGTAGCAATCAGCCCCAGCATTTT.